Sequencing of this T cell receptor (beta chain) was carried out in a study of cytomegalovirus exposure and HLA in healthy donors. General study results and limits: The study found most TCR sequences rare, yet found some public TCRs in many donors.

PCR primers comprised 60 Vbeta and 13 Jbeta primers. Produced via immunoSEQ multiplex PCR; TCRdb's table is partial and in-frame only. The table shows approximately 110,000 clones, with roughly 69% occurring only once. About this clone: What it binds is not known. The junction shows a germline mismatch at one end, possibly a read error.

This CDR3 region has 13 residues. CDR1 is SSHAT and CDR2 is FNYEAQ in the germline V gene (reference sequence). This chain joins TRBV7-7 and TRBJ2-7; no firm D call. The source is a woman in her 40s in good health and CMV-seropositive. The sequenced sample was PBMCs. CDR3 bases: TGTGCTAGCAGCTTAGGTTACAGCAACGAGCAGTACTTC. Amino acid sequence: CASSLGYSNEQYF.